The T cell receptor beta chain described here comes from a study of T cell responses to AZD1222 COVID-19 vaccine. Turning to the study itself: The study pooled second doses at about 4 or about 12 weeks.

Clones were sequenced by immunoSEQ multiplex PCR, and TCRdb holds only the in-frame ones, with some missing. The profile shows 150,000 to 200,000 clones, about 91% of them singletons. The receptor comes from an adult in good health. The sample was peripheral blood, taken on day 0 of AZD1222 vaccination.

The CDR3 coding sequence is TGCAGTGCTAGTTTTGGCGGGAGGTCCACAGATACGCAGTATTTT. Translating it yields CSASFGGRSTDTQYF. The chain employs TRBV20-1 and TRBJ2-3; TRBD2 aligns across 8 bases. The CDR3 has 15 amino acids. Germline CDR1 is DFQATT and CDR2 is SNEGSKA (reference sequence). Unmatched junction bases numbered 7, after V lost 3 bases and J lost 2 bases.